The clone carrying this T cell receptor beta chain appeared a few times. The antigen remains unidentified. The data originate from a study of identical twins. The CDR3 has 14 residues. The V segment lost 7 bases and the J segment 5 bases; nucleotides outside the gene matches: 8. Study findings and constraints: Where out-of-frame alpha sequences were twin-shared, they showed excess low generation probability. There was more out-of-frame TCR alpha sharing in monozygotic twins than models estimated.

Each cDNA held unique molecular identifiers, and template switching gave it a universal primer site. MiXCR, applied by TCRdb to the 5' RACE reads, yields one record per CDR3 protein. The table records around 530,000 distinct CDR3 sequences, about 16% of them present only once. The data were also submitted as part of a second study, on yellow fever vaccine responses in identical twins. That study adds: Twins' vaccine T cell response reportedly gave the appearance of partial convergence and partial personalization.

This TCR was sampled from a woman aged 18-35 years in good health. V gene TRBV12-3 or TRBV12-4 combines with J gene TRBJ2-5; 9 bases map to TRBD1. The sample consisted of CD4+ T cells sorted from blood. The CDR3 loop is CASTRQGVLETQYF. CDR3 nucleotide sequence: TGTGCCAGCACCCGACAGGGGGTCTTGGAGACCCAGTACTTC.